These 2 T cell receptor beta chains originate from one sample sequenced in a study of blood T cell repertoires in COVID-19. Here immunoSEQ multiplex PCR was the method, and the copy in TCRdb shows in-frame clones only, minus some. The sample lists some 130,000 clones; around four fifths were seen once. Sequencing was done on a sample of peripheral blood. These TCRs come from a man aged 55 to 70 who had recovered from COVID-19.

The chain couples TRBV4-3 to TRBJ2-1, with 7 bases identical to TRBD2. The CDR3 length is 16 residues. V lost 0 bases to trimming and J lost 5 bases; unmatched junction nucleotides: 7. Germline values: CDR1 LGHNA, CDR2 YSLEER. The DNA for the CDR3 is TGCGCCAGCAGCCAAGATTTTGGGACTATAGACAATGAGCAGTTCTTC. Its protein is CASSQDFGTIDNEQFF.

The chain is built from TRBV7-9 and TRBJ2-3, with 10 bases identical to TRBD1. The V gene's germline CDR1 is SEHNR and CDR2 FQNEAQ (reference sequence). There are 16 residues in the CDR3. V lost 6 bases, J lost 3 bases, and 9 bases stayed unmatched. The CDR3 bases are TGTGCCAGCAGTCCTAGACAGGGGGCGAATACAGATACGCAGTATTTT. Amino acids: CASSPRQGANTDTQYF.